This is a list of T cell receptor beta chains from one sample in a study of CD8 T cells in ankylosing spondylitis. Each CDR3 protein gets one entry after TCRdb re-called the 5' RACE reads with MiXCR. The data show fewer than 35,000 distinct CDR3 sequences, with 14% seen just once and 30% to 40% held by the top ten. Sequences were obtained from blood. The receptor source for this set is a male donor with ankylosing spondylitis or in good health (not recorded which). The CDR3 runs from the conserved cysteine through the conserved F or W. D genes are given only for firm matches. Some rows have no size entry. The others give once, few or many, or a class for an expanded clone.

V,D,J,size,DNA,CDR3
TRBV20-1,TRBD2,TRBJ2-4,NA,TGCAGTGCTAGTCCTCTAGCGGGCGGCATTCAGTACTTC,CSASPLAGGIQYF
TRBV7-8,TRBD1,TRBJ1-2,few,TGTGCCAGCAGCCCATCCCGGGACAGGGGTCCGGCTGGCTACACCTTC,CASSPSRDRGPAGYTF
TRBV29-1,NA,TRBJ2-7,NA,TGCAGCGTTTTGGTGCGAGGCGAGCAGTACTTC,CSVLVRGEQYF
TRBV20-1,TRBD1,TRBJ1-1,NA,TGCAGTGCTAGAGCTCCTTGGGGACAGACGAACACTGAAGCTTTCTTT,CSARAPWGQTNTEAFF
TRBV29-1,TRBD2,TRBJ2-1,few,TGCAGCGTCGGACTAGCGGGAGACAATGAGCAGTTCTTC,CSVGLAGDNEQFF
TRBV4-1,TRBD1,TRBJ2-1,NA,TGCGCCAGCGGGACAGCCTACAATGAGCAGTTCTTC,CASGTAYNEQFF
TRBV29-1,NA,TRBJ2-2,few,TGCAGCAGCCAAGGCCTCAACACCGGGGAGCTGTTTTTT,CSSQGLNTGELFF
TRBV5-1,TRBD2,TRBJ2-1,few,TGCGCCAGCAGCTTCACTAGCGGAGGGGGTTACAATGAGCAGTTCTTC,CASSFTSGGGYNEQFF
TRBV29-1,NA,TRBJ2-2,medium-sized,TGCACGGCGGCACTGAACACCGGGGAGCTGTTTTTT,CTAALNTGELFF
TRBV20-1,TRBD1,TRBJ2-1,few,TGCAGTGCTCCGAGGGGACAGGGCACGTGGAGTGAGCAGTTCTTC,CSAPRGQGTWSEQFF
TRBV7-6,NA,TRBJ1-4,NA,TGTGCCAGCAGCTTACCTTATGAAAAACTGTTTTTT,CASSLPYEKLFF
TRBV29-1,NA,TRBJ1-5,few,TGCAGCGTTGAAGAAGGAGGGCAAGGGCAGCCCCAGCATTTT,CSVEEGGQGQPQHF
TRBV5-5,NA,TRBJ1-4,few,TGTGCCAGCAGCTTGGTCGGCAGCTTTAATGAAAAACTGTTTTTT,CASSLVGSFNEKLFF
TRBV20-1,TRBD1,TRBJ1-1,NA,TGCAGTGCGACAGACAGGGAAGTTGAAGCTTTCTTT,CSATDREVEAFF
TRBV7-2,TRBD2,TRBJ2-3,NA,TGTGCCAGCAGCTTAGCTAGCGGGGGGGCTGATACGCAGTATTTT,CASSLASGGADTQYF
TRBV27,NA,TRBJ2-3,few,TGTGCCAGCAGTTTTTGGGACGGTAGGGATACGCAGTATTTT,CASSFWDGRDTQYF
TRBV28,NA,TRBJ2-1,few,TGTGCCAGTTTGACAGATAGCTCCTACAATGAGCAGTTCTTC,CASLTDSSYNEQFF
TRBV12-3/TRBV12-4,NA,TRBJ2-1,few,TGTGCCAGCAGTTTTTTGCTAGCGGCAGCAGGGGAGGACAATGAGCAGTTCTTC,CASSFLLAAAGEDNEQFF
TRBV12-3/TRBV12-4,NA,TRBJ2-2,NA,TGTGCCAGCAGTTTAGGGGGCGTCGGGGAGCTGTTTTTT,CASSLGGVGELFF
TRBV12-3/TRBV12-4,NA,TRBJ1-1,few,TGTGCCAGCAGTTTAGCCCCCGCAGGAACATTGACGGAAGCTTTCTTT,CASSLAPAGTLTEAFF
TRBV7-2,TRBD2,TRBJ2-2,few,TGTGCCAGCAGCTCCCAGCGGGACGGGGAGCTGTTTTTT,CASSSQRDGELFF
TRBV19,TRBD1,TRBJ2-2,few,TGTGCCAGTTGGCGACAGGGTCTTACGGGGGAGCTGTTTTTT,CASWRQGLTGELFF
TRBV20-1,TRBD1,TRBJ2-1,NA,TGCAGTGCTAGGACAGGGAAGTCTTGGCGGAACAATGAGCAGTTCTTC,CSARTGKSWRNNEQFF
TRBV28,NA,TRBJ2-3,NA,TGTGCCAGCAGTCCCCCAGGCAGGGGGGGGATTACAGATACGCAGTATTTT,CASSPPGRGGITDTQYF
TRBV5-4,NA,TRBJ2-1,NA,TGTGCCAGCAGCTTCGGGACTGTTCAGAATGAGCAGTTCTTC,CASSFGTVQNEQFF
TRBV29-1,TRBD1,TRBJ2-1,many,TGCAGCATTGGACAGGCCCTCTACAATGAGCAGTTCTTC,CSIGQALYNEQFF
TRBV25-1,TRBD2,TRBJ2-1,NA,TGTGCCAGCACGCCCCCGGCTAGCGGGAGTCATGAGCAGTTCTTC,CASTPPASGSHEQFF
TRBV5-5,NA,TRBJ2-2,few,TGTGCCAGCAGCCAGACACTTAACACCGGGGAGCTGTTTTTT,CASSQTLNTGELFF
TRBV11-3,NA,TRBJ2-6,NA,TGTGCCAGCAGCACCCGGGGGTCCTCTGGGGCCAACGTCCTGACTTTC,CASSTRGSSGANVLTF
TRBV6-6,NA,TRBJ2-1,few,TGTGCCAGCAGTGGGACTGTGATTGCAGGGGATGAGCAGTTCTTC,CASSGTVIAGDEQFF
TRBV28,TRBD1,TRBJ1-5,NA,TGTGCCAGCAGTTTAGCAGGGGGGAATCAGCCCCAGCATTTT,CASSLAGGNQPQHF
TRBV7-9,TRBD2,TRBJ2-7,NA,TGTGCCAGCAGCTTAGGAAACGGGAGGGCGGGAACCTACGAGCAGTACTTC,CASSLGNGRAGTYEQYF
TRBV11-2,NA,TRBJ2-3,many,TGTGCCAGCAGCTTAGATCTTGGGGGGACGGATACGCAGTATTTT,CASSLDLGGTDTQYF
TRBV29-1,NA,TRBJ1-1,few,TGCAGCGTTTGGGATGGGAACACTGAAGCTTTCTTT,CSVWDGNTEAFF
TRBV7-7,NA,TRBJ2-2,few,TGTGCCAGCAGCCGTTATAGCGACACCGGGGAGCTGTTTTTT,CASSRYSDTGELFF
TRBV12-3/TRBV12-4,TRBD2,TRBJ2-1,NA,TGTGCCAGCAGTTCAAGGGGAGGGCTAGCGGGGTCCTACAATGAGCAGTTCTTC,CASSSRGGLAGSYNEQFF
TRBV7-6,TRBD1,TRBJ1-4,many,TGTGCCAGCAGCCTGGGACAGGGGGTTAATGAAAAACTGTTTTTT,CASSLGQGVNEKLFF
TRBV27,TRBD2,TRBJ2-3,NA,TGTGCCAGCAGTGCGAGCGGGGGGGCGACAGATACGCAGTATTTT,CASSASGGATDTQYF
TRBV6-2/TRBV6-3,NA,TRBJ1-5,few,TGTGCCAGCAGTTACGGGAAGGAGAATCAGCCCCAGCATTTT,CASSYGKENQPQHF
TRBV29-1,NA,TRBJ2-3,few,TGCAGCGTTGAAGATATAGGAGGGAGAACAGATACGCAGTATTTT,CSVEDIGGRTDTQYF
TRBV7-9,NA,TRBJ2-2,few,TGTGCCAGCGGAAGCAGCGCGAACACCGGGGAGCTGTTTTTT,CASGSSANTGELFF
TRBV5-1,TRBD1,TRBJ2-3,NA,TGCGCCAGCAGCCGGGACAGGGGATGGATAGATACGCAGTATTTT,CASSRDRGWIDTQYF
TRBV20-1,NA,TRBJ1-4,few,TGCAGTGCTGTCTCCGGGGAATATAATGAAAAACTGTTTTTT,CSAVSGEYNEKLFF
TRBV12-3/TRBV12-4,NA,TRBJ2-3,many,TGTGCCAGCCAGCGGATAAGCACAGATACGCAGTATTTT,CASQRISTDTQYF
TRBV6-6,TRBD2,TRBJ2-1,few,TGTGCCAGCAGTTGGGGGAGCGGGAGGGCGGTGAATGAGCAGTTCTTC,CASSWGSGRAVNEQFF